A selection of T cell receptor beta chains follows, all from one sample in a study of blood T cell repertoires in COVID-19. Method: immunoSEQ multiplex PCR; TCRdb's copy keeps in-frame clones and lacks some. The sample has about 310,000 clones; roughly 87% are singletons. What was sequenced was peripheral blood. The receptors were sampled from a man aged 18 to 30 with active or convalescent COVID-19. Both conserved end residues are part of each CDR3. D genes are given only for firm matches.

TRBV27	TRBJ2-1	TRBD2	CASRSGSTYNEQFF
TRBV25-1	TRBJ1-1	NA	CASSEVGAEAFF
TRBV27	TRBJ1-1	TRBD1	CASSPGTGSNTEAFF
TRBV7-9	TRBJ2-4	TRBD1	CASSPGTGLDIQYF
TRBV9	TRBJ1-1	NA	CASSVEGGTEAFF
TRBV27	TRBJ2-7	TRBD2	CASSFSGGYPYEQYF
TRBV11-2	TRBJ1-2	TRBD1	CASSPMGQGGGYTF
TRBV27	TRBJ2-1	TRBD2	CASSSRRGRGQFF
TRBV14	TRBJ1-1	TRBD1	CASSPGTGYTEAFF
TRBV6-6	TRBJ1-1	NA	CASKPRVNTEAFF
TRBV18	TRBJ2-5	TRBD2	CASSPRTSGGETQYF
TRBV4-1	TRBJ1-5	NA	CASSQDSGGDQPQHF
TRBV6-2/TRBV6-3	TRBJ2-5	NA	CASSYPIRETQYF
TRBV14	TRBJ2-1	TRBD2	CASSHSLIARLAGPEQFF
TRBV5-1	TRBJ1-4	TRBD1	CASSLPGGGGKLFF
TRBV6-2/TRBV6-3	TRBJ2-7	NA	CASSQIPPRITYEQYF
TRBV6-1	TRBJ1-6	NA	CASSDAGHSPLHF
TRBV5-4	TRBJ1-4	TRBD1	CASSNRGWNEKLFF
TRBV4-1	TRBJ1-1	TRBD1	CASSQVTGGFEAFF
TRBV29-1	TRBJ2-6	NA	CSVEESSGANVLTF
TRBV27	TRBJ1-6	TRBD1	CASSFRGQGAPLHF
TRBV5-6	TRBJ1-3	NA	CASSLATVSGNTIYF
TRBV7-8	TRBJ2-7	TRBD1	CASSLSGGVDEQYF
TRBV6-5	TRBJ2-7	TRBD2	CASSYTGLAGGYEQYF
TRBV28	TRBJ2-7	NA	CASWRNTYEQYF
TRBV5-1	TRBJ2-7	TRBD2	CASALSGTYSYEQYF
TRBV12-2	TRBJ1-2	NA	CASRLCRDRGHGYTF
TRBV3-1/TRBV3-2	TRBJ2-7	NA	CASSQDRGRGYEQYF
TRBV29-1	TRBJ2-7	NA	CSVTTGHSYEQYF
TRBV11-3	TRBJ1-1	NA	CASSLEMNTEAFF
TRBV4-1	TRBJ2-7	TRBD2	CASSQVTTSGGLAQYF
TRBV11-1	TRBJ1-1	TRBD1	CASSPQGARTEAFF
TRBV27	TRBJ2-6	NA	CAAPVPRSGANVLTF
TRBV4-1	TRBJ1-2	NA	CASSHSGQSYYGYTF
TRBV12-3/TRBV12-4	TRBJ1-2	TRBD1	CASSWTGEGGYTF
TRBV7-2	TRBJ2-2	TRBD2	CASSLVGGGALPGELFF
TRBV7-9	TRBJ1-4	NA	CASSLVSGLANEKLFF
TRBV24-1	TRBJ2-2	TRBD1	CATSDPHRGLTGELFF
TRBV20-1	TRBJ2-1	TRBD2	CSASSGLASYNEQFF
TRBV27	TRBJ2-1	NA	CASSLEQGGGNEQFF
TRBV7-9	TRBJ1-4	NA	CASSNPGSQWKLFF
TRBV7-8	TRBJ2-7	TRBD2	CASSRSGRSSYEQYF
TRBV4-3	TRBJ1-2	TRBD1	CASSQDPDEGTVHGYTF
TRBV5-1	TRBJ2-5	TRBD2	CASSRLGGSGSETQYF
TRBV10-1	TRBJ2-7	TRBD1	CASSGDSSYEQYF